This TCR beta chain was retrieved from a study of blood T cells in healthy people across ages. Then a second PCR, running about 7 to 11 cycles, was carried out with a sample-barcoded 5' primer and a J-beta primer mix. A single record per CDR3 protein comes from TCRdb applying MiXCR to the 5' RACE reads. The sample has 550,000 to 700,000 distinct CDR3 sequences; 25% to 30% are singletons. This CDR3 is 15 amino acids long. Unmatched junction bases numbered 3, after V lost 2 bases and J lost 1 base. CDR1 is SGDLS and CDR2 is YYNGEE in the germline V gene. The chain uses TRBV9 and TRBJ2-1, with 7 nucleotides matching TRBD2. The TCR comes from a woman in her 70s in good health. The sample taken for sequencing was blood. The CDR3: CASSVGLVSYNEQFF. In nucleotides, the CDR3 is TGTGCCAGCAGCGTCGGACTAGTATCCTACAATGAGCAGTTCTTC.